These 24 T cell receptor beta chains were sequenced from one sample in a study of STAT5B mutations in CD4+ large granular lymphocyte leukemia. Libraries were prepared by immunoSEQ multiplex PCR; TCRdb keeps only in-frame clonotypes and omits some of them. The repertoire holds tens of thousands of clones, with 65% to 70% as singletons. Sequencing was performed on CD4+ T cells from blood buffy coats. The source of these receptors is a human donor in good health.

This clone was observed a few times. This chain connects TRBV2 to TRBJ2-1, with no clear D. V dropped 3 bases and J dropped 0 bases, with 9 bases sitting between them. Germline values: CDR1 SNHLY, CDR2 FYNNEI. This CDR3 region has 15 residues. For the CDR3, the DNA is TGTGCCAGCAGTGATGCCTTCAGCTCCTACAATGAGCAGTTCTTC. Its protein is CASSDAFSSYNEQFF.

The chain recombines TRBV5-1 with TRBJ1-1, with D maybe TRBD1 (5 bases). Trimming took 0 bases from V and 4 from J, leaving 28 bases between them. The CDR3 extends over 20 amino acids. CDR1 is SGHRS and CDR2 is YFSETQ in the germline V gene. The CDR3 loop is CASSLGDQSLGLIKGTEAFF. CDR3 sequence (DNA): TGCGCCAGCAGCTTGGGGGACCAGAGCCTGGGGCTCATAAAGGGCACTGAAGCTTTCTTT.

This clone was counted a few times. The chain carries TRBV19 and TRBJ2-1; D may be TRBD2 (5 bases). Germline loops: CDR1 LNHDA, CDR2 SQIVND (reference sequence). V was shortened by 6 bases and J by 2 bases, with 14 bases between the two germline ends. The CDR3 extends over 15 amino acids. This CDR3 reads CASSEGLRAYNEQFF. CDR3 nucleotides: TGTGCCAGTAGCGAGGGCCTCCGGGCCTACAATGAGCAGTTCTTC.

The chain uses TRBV2 and TRBJ1-1; 10 bases fit TRBD1. Germline V gives CDR1 SNHLY, CDR2 FYNNEI. With V trimmed by 8 bases and J by 7 bases, 10 bases remained unmatched. The CDR3 runs 14 residues. CDR3 loop: CASGTRDRGIEAFF. The CDR3 bases are TGTGCCAGCGGCACCCGGGACAGGGGTATTGAAGCTTTCTTT.

The V call is TRBV5-6, the J call TRBJ1-4; D not certain. V was pared by 1 base and J by 5 bases, with 0 bases between. Germline V gene sequence: CDR1 SGHDT, CDR2 YYEEEE. The CDR3 covers 11 residues. CDR3 in amino acids: CASSLNEKLFF. CDR3 DNA sequence: TGTGCCAGCAGCTTGAATGAAAAACTGTTTTTT.

This chain connects TRBV5-1 to TRBJ1-5; TRBD1 might be the D (6 bases). V lost 1 base and J 0 bases, leaving 8 bases between the germline ends. This CDR3 contains 15 residues. CDR1 and CDR2 (germline): SGHRS, YFSETQ. The chain's CDR3 is CASSLTGTSNQPQHF. The CDR3 DNA reads as TGCGCCAGCAGCTTGACAGGGACTAGCAATCAGCCCCAGCATTTT.

The chain couples TRBV11-2 to TRBJ2-7; 9 bases fit TRBD1. The CDR3 runs to 15 residues. The germline V gene has CDR1 SGHAT and CDR2 FQNNGV. J was trimmed by 2 bases and V by 5 bases; bases with no gene match: 7. The CDR3 reads CASSMAGTGPYEQYF. CDR3 DNA sequence: TGTGCCAGCAGCATGGCCGGGACAGGGCCCTACGAGCAGTACTTC.

CDR3 coding DNA: TGCGCCAGCAGCTTGGGAGAAAGGGCGGTAGCTTTCTTT. Its protein product is CASSLGERAVAFF. The gene calls are TRBV5-1 and TRBJ1-1; no reliable D call. Germline lookup yields CDR1 SGHRS and CDR2 YFSETQ. V lost 0 bases, J lost 10 bases, and 13 bases lay in between. The CDR3 is 13 amino acids.

The CDR3, as DNA: TGCGCCAGCAGCTTCCTACTAGCGGGGGAATACAATGAGCAGTTCTTC. Translation gives CASSFLLAGEYNEQFF. This chain joins TRBV5-1 and TRBJ2-1, with TRBD2 matching 11 bases. Trimming cost V 2 bases and J 4 bases; bases outside gene matches: 5. The CDR3 extends over 16 amino acids. Germline CDR1 and CDR2: SGHRS and YFSETQ.

J is TRBJ2-7 and V is TRBV27, with TRBD1 identical over 9 bases. In germline, CDR1 is MNHEY, CDR2 SMNVEV (reference sequence). This CDR3 comprises 15 residues. Trimming removed 2 bases from V and 0 bases from J; junction bases left unmatched: 2. In DNA, the CDR3 is TGTGCCAGCAGTTTAACAGGGGGCCCCTCCTACGAGCAGTACTTC. Its protein is CASSLTGGPSYEQYF.

This clone was seen a handful of times. This sequence joins TRBV5-1 and TRBJ1-3, with D tentatively TRBD1 (5 bases). The CDR3 covers 14 residues. V lost 0 bases, J lost 3 bases, and 7 bases lay in between. The germline V gene has CDR1 SGHRS and CDR2 YFSETQ. CDR3: CASSLGGDGNTIYF. CDR3 nucleotides: TGCGCCAGCAGCTTGGGAGGGGATGGAAACACCATATATTTT.

The chain couples TRBV5-6 to TRBJ2-1, with D tentatively TRBD1 (5 bases). The germline gives CDR1 SGHDT, CDR2 YYEEEE. Trimming shortened V by 5 bases and J by 10 bases, and 13 bases separated the two germline ends. The CDR3 loop spans 12 amino acids. The CDR3 is CASRYLGVEQFF. As DNA, the CDR3 is TGTGCCAGCAGGTACCTAGGGGTAGAGCAGTTCTTC.

This clone has just one count. This chain joins TRBV7-9 and TRBJ2-4; a weak D match, TRBD2 (6 bases). This CDR3 region has 13 residues. Germline CDR1 is SEHNR and CDR2 is FQNEAQ (reference sequence). The V end was cut by 4 bases, the J end by 7 bases, with 11 bases between. The CDR3 spells CASSSVEGNIQYF. CDR3 nucleotides: TGTGCCAGCAGCTCAGTGGAGGGGAACATTCAGTACTTC.

The J gene is TRBJ2-7, the V gene TRBV5-1, with D perhaps being TRBD1 or TRBD2 (5 bases each). The CDR3 has 15 amino acids. V lost 4 bases, J lost 0 bases, and 14 bases lay in between. Looked up from germline, CDR1 is SGHRS and CDR2 is YFSETQ. In DNA, the CDR3 is TGCGCCAGCAGCAGATCCGGGACGCCCTCCTACGAGCAGTACTTC. Protein: CASSRSGTPSYEQYF.

The chain uses TRBV5-6 and TRBJ1-2, with 8 bases lining up with TRBD1. Germline V gene lookup returns CDR1 SGHDT and CDR2 YYEEEE. After removal of 3 bases from V and 7 bases from J, the junction contained 5 bases not matched to a gene. The CDR3 covers 13 residues. The DNA of the CDR3 is TGTGCCAGCAGCTCACAGGGGGGAAGTGGCTACACCTTC. Translated: CASSSQGGSGYTF.

This clone is a singleton in its sample. The chain is built from TRBV7-9 and TRBJ1-2; no definite D call. The CDR3 runs to 14 residues. Trimming removed 4 bases at V and 4 bases at J, with 13 bases between. The V gene's germline CDR1 is SEHNR and CDR2 FQNEAQ (reference sequence). The chain's CDR3 is CASSWGDRPYGYTF. The CDR3 nucleotides are TGTGCCAGCAGCTGGGGAGATAGACCCTATGGCTACACCTTC. The variable domain in full, with the rest retrieved from reference TRBV7-9 and TRBJ1-2, is DTGVSQNPRHKITKRGQNVTFRCDPISEHNRLYWYRQTLGQGPEFLTYFQNEAQLEKSRLLSDRFSAERPKGSFSTLEIQRTEQGDSAMYLCASSWGDRPYGYTFGSGTRLTVV.

V and J are TRBV10-2 and TRBJ2-5; D is possibly TRBD2 (6 bases). The better agreement between TRBJ2-7 and the DNA end casts doubt on the J call. This CDR3 region has 14 residues. Germline CDR1 WSHSY, CDR2 SAAADI. CDR3 in DNA: TGCGCCAGCAGTGTTCCGGGGGATTCCTACGAGCAGTACTTC. It is translated as CASSVPGDSYEQYF.

The chain links TRBV7-3 to TRBJ2-5; D is unresolved. The CDR3 has 14 residues. The ends were cut back, 4 bases at V and 1 base at J, with 10 bases in the middle. The germline V gene has CDR1 SGHTA and CDR2 FQGTGA. The CDR3 sequence: CASSYGPPQETQYF. The DNA of the CDR3 is TGTGCCAGCAGCTACGGGCCTCCCCAAGAGACCCAGTACTTC.

This chain joins TRBV11-3 and TRBJ2-1; TRBD2 might be the D (5 bases). Trimming left V 1 base short and J 5 bases short, with 6 bases between. There are 13 residues in the CDR3. Germline CDR1 and CDR2: SGHNT and YENEEA. The CDR3 protein is CASSLVRDNEQFF. DNA for the CDR3: TGTGCCAGCAGCTTAGTGAGGGACAATGAGCAGTTCTTC. Combining the CDR3 with reference TRBV11-3 and TRBJ2-1 gives the whole variable domain EAGVVQSPRYKIIEKKQPVAFWCNPISGHNTLYWYLQNLGQGPELLIRYENEEAVDDSQLPKDRFSAERLKGVDSTLKIQPAELGDSAVYLCASSLVRDNEQFFGPGTRLTVL.

The genes are TRBV9 and TRBJ1-6; 7 bases match TRBD1. The germline CDR1 and CDR2 sequences are SGDLS and YYNGEE. The CDR3 has 14 residues. J lost 7 bases, V lost 3 bases, and 4 bases had no gene match. This chain's CDR3 is CASSGAQGNSPLHF. DNA of the CDR3: TGTGCCAGCAGCGGGGCACAGGGGAATTCACCCCTCCACTTT. The complete variable domain, with remaining parts taken from reference TRBV9 and TRBJ1-6, reads DSGVTQTPKHLITATGQRVTLRCSPRSGDLSVYWYQQSLDQGLQFLIQYYNGEERAKGNILERFSAQQFPDLHSELNLSSLELGDSALYFCASSGAQGNSPLHFGNGTRLTVT.

This clone came up a few times. The chain joins TRBV27 to TRBJ1-1; D not resolved. Germline V gene lookup returns CDR1 MNHEY and CDR2 SMNVEV (reference sequence). CDR3 length equals 14 residues. The germline V and J ends were trimmed by 3 bases and 5 bases, with 13 bases remaining between them. The CDR3 coding sequence is TGTGCCAGCAGTTTCGACGGTTGGGCAACTGAAGCTTTCTTT. This codes for CASSFDGWATEAFF.

This clone was counted only a few times. This rearrangement joins TRBV5-1 to TRBJ1-5, with 8 nucleotides matching TRBD1. The CDR3 runs 14 residues. After removal of 4 bases from V and 6 bases from J, the junction contained 6 bases not matched to a gene. The germline gives CDR1 SGHRS, CDR2 YFSETQ. CDR3 sequence reads: CASSTSGGSQPQHF. CDR3 nucleotides: TGCGCCAGCAGCACCTCAGGGGGCAGTCAGCCCCAGCATTTT.

This chain uses TRBV10-3 with TRBJ2-7; D is possibly TRBD1 (6 bases). Germline V gene sequence: CDR1 ENHRY, CDR2 SYGVKD. V was pared by 5 bases and J by 5 bases, with 7 bases between. The CDR3 runs 11 residues. This CDR3 reads CAISNRDEQYF. The CDR3 nucleotides read TGTGCCATCAGTAACAGGGACGAGCAGTACTTC.

The chain recombines TRBV6-1 with TRBJ1-2; tentative D call: TRBD1 (5 bases). V gave up 4 bases and J gave up 4 bases, with 16 bases separating them. CDR3 length equals 15 residues. Germline V CDR1 and CDR2: MNHNS, SASEGT. CDR3 sequence (DNA): TGTGCCAGCAGTGTGACAGACTCAACTTTCTATGGCTACACCTTC. Protein: CASSVTDSTFYGYTF.